This TCR beta chain was observed in a study of T cell changes during pregnancy in multiple sclerosis. Some clones are missing from TCRdb's copy, which holds only in-frame ones; the method was immunoSEQ multiplex PCR. The sample comprises about 70,000 clones, around 92% of which are singletons, and approximately 3% rests with the top ten. The sequence came from a female donor in good health, enrolled as a control in a pregnancy study. The sample in question was CD8+ T cells from peripheral blood mononuclear cells, obtained in the third trimester of pregnancy.

CDR3 coding DNA: TGTGCCAGCAGCTTACCTGACAGGACCCTTAACTATGGCTACACCTTC. Its translation: CASSLPDRTLNYGYTF. The chain is built from TRBV7-9 and TRBJ1-2; tentatively, D is TRBD1 (6 bases). The CDR3 contains 16 residues. Trimming stripped 2 bases from V and 1 base from J, with 14 bases between. In germline, CDR1 is SEHNR, CDR2 FQNEAQ (reference sequence).